This T cell receptor (beta chain) was found in a study of cytomegalovirus exposure and HLA in healthy donors. The study's findings and limits: V- and J-gene trimming of TCR beta was linked (in a later analysis) to a missense DCLRE1C variant.

Use of 60 Vbeta and 13 Jbeta primers characterized the PCR. Assay used: immunoSEQ multiplex PCR; TCRdb lists only in-frame clones, some missing. The sample includes almost 200,000 clones, approximately 85% of them seen just once. A remark on this clone: Its antigen remains unknown.

The V segment lost 5 bases and the J segment 2 bases; nucleotides outside the gene matches: 10. The CDR3 loop spans 18 amino acids. The germline CDR1 and CDR2 sequences are SGHTA and FQGNSA. The clonotype comes from a woman in her forties or fifties in good health and CMV-seronegative. The sequenced sample consisted of PBMCs. The chain is built from TRBV7-2 and TRBJ2-3; TRBD2 matches 13 bases. CDR3 sequence (DNA): TGTGCCAGCAGCCCAAAAGCCGGGACTAGCGGGACCACAGATACGCAGTATTTT. It is translated as CASSPKAGTSGTTDTQYF. Together with reference TRBV7-2 and TRBJ2-3, the CDR3 gives the full variable domain: GAGVSQSPSNKVTEKGKDVELRCDPISGHTALYWYRQSLGQGLEFLIYFQGNSAPDKSGLPSDRFSAERTGGSVSTLTIQRTQQEDSAVYLCASSPKAGTSGTTDTQYFGPGTRLTVL.